Presented here are 16 T cell receptor beta chains from one specimen sequenced in a study of T-cell memory formation after mild COVID-19 (dated by TCRdb to the early 2020s). The library was generated by 5' RACE. Sequenced using an Illumina NovaSeq 6000. The raw public data were reprocessed by TCRdb itself: fastp quality trimming at Q25, MiXCR clonotype calling, in-frame beta chains only. Rows are combined by CDR3 protein, so each entry shows the most common genes and DNA. The sample profile shows 300,000 to 400,000 distinct CDR3 sequences; 25% to 30% of them were found once. Roughly 14% of the sample is held by the ten biggest clonotypes. The sequencing sample was made of PBMCs or a T cell subset sorted from them (not recorded which). The receptors shown here come from an adult woman who had mild COVID-19 (a few samples of this study predate the infection). The sample titles of this study are shuffled in the database, so cell type and time point are left out; the donor was told from shared clones.

In its sample, this clonotype was seen a few times. The chain is built from TRBV20-1 and TRBJ2-1, with TRBD2 matching 7 bases. Germline trimming cut 0 bases from V and 4 bases from J; bases unmatched to any gene: 3. Per the germline V gene, CDR1 is DFQATT and CDR2 is SNEGSKA (reference sequence). The CDR3 spans 14 residues. The CDR3 nucleotides are TGCAGTGCTAGAGAGGGAGCGGGGTACAATGAGCAGTTCTTC. It is translated as CSAREGAGYNEQFF.

V is TRBV30 and J is TRBJ2-5; TRBD2 matches at 14 bases. The CDR3 spans 15 residues. J gave up 5 bases and V 4 bases, and 6 bases lay outside the gene matches. CDR1 and CDR2 from the germline V gene are GTSNPN and SVGIG (reference sequence). CDR3 protein: CAWTLGLAGVETQYF. CDR3 nucleotide sequence: TGTGCCTGGACCTTGGGACTAGCGGGAGTGGAGACCCAGTACTTC.

This clonotype was observed a few times. This chain connects TRBV15 to TRBJ2-7, with D tentatively TRBD2 (6 bases). CDR1 LNHNV and CDR2 YYDKDF come from the germline V gene (reference sequence). CDR3 size: 15 residues. Trimming pared 1 base from V and 0 bases from J, leaving 10 bases between. CDR3 DNA: TGTGCCACCAGCAGAGGGGGGGTGAGCTCCTACGAGCAGTACTTC. Protein product: CATSRGGVSSYEQYF.

The chain joins TRBV27 to TRBJ1-6, with D maybe TRBD1 (6 bases). V lost 5 bases and J lost 4, with 9 bases in between. The CDR3 totals 14 residues. Germline V CDR1 and CDR2: MNHEY, SMNVEV (reference sequence). The CDR3 loop reads CASSITGYNSPLHF. Written as DNA, the CDR3 is TGTGCCAGCAGTATTACAGGGTATAATTCACCCCTCCACTTT.

The gene calls are TRBV5-1 and TRBJ2-5, with TRBD1 matching 10 bases. Germline V gene data show CDR1 as SGHRS and CDR2 as YFSETQ. The junction had 5 bases not matched to a gene; V was cut back by 1 base and J by 5 bases. The CDR3 extends over 15 amino acids. DNA of the CDR3: TGCGCCAGCAGCTTGCTGGGACAGGGGACGGAGACCCAGTACTTC. Its protein is CASSLLGQGTETQYF.

This clonotype has just a few counts. This rearrangement joins TRBV5-1 to TRBJ2-2; 9 bases are shared with TRBD2. The germline V gene has CDR1 SGHRS and CDR2 YFSETQ. The trim removed 4 bases at V and 2 bases at J, leaving 12 bases unmatched. The length of the CDR3 is 18 residues. The CDR3 nucleotides are TGCGCCAGCAGCCCCCGGGGAGCGGGGGGTTTCAACACCGGGGAGCTGTTTTTT. Translated: CASSPRGAGGFNTGELFF.

The chain carries TRBV28 and TRBJ2-1; D uncertain. Germline values: CDR1 MDHEN, CDR2 SYDVKM. The CDR3 consists of 14 residues. V was trimmed by 4 bases and J by 6 bases, leaving 13 bases between them. The CDR3 spells CASSSLRSGNEQFF. CDR3 nucleotide sequence: TGTGCCAGCAGTTCCCTCCGTTCGGGCAATGAGCAGTTCTTC. The full variable domain, its missing parts supplied by reference TRBV28 and TRBJ2-1, is DVKVTQSSRYLVKRTGEKVFLECVQDMDHENMFWYRQDPGLGLRLIYFSYDVKMKEKGDIPEGYSVSREKKERFSLILESASTNQTSMYLCASSSLRSGNEQFFGPGTRLTVL.

The chain uses TRBV20-1 and TRBJ2-2, with TRBD2 matching 7 bases. The junction had 13 bases not matched to a gene; V was cut back by 0 bases and J by 6 bases. The CDR3 is made up of 17 amino acids. The germline V gene has CDR1 DFQATT and CDR2 SNEGSKA (reference sequence). Here the CDR3 DNA reads TGCAGTGCTAGAGATCGGAGGTTCCGGGAGGAGTCCGGGGAGCTGTTTTTT. This encodes CSARDRRFREESGELFF.

There are a few counts of this clonotype. The V and J genes are TRBV6-2 or TRBV6-3 and TRBJ2-7; either TRBD1 or TRBD2 may supply D (5 bases each). Germline CDR1 is MNHEY and CDR2 is SVGEGT. The CDR3 is 15 residues long. Trimming removed 7 bases from V and 0 bases from J, with 16 bases in between. The CDR3 DNA reads TGTGCCAGCACTGAGGGGCGATTAAGCTCCTACGAGCAGTACTTC. Translating gives CASTEGRLSSYEQYF.

The chain employs TRBV20-1 and TRBJ2-1, with TRBD1 identical over 8 bases. CDR1 and CDR2 from the germline V gene are DFQATT and SNEGSKA (reference sequence). This CDR3 has 16 residues. After removal of 3 bases from V and 3 bases from J, the junction contained 10 bases not matched to a gene. The CDR3 loop is CSASVLDRARYNEQFF. The CDR3 region has the DNA TGCAGTGCTAGTGTATTGGACAGGGCTCGCTACAATGAGCAGTTCTTC.

The chain combines TRBV20-1 with TRBJ2-5, with 9 bases that match TRBD1. CDR1 and CDR2 (germline): DFQATT, SNEGSKA (reference sequence). There are 11 residues in the CDR3. The junction had 6 bases not matched to a gene; V was cut back by 8 bases and J by 8 bases. CDR3 sequence reads: CSTDRGSTQYF. The CDR3 DNA sequence: TGCAGTACCGACAGGGGGAGTACCCAGTACTTC.

This rearrangement joins TRBV18 to TRBJ1-1, with a tentative D call TRBD1 (5 bases). The CDR3 is 15 amino acids. With 2 bases removed from V and 4 bases from J, the gap between germline ends came to 14 bases. CDR1 is KGHSH, CDR2 LQKENI, per germline. CDR3 residues: CASSPYGRESTEAFF. The CDR3 DNA reads as TGTGCCAGCTCACCATACGGCAGGGAAAGCACTGAAGCTTTCTTT.

The chain employs TRBV12-3 or TRBV12-4 and TRBJ2-5; D tentatively reads TRBD1 or TRBD2 (5 bases each). The CDR3 covers 14 residues. V dropped 7 bases and J dropped 3 bases, with 15 bases sitting between them. CDR3 sequence: CASTDTRGKETQYF. In nucleotides, the CDR3 is TGTGCCAGCACCGATACGAGGGGAAAAGAGACCCAGTACTTC.

This clonotype was counted ten times or more. V is TRBV29-1 and J is TRBJ2-1; possibly TRBD2 for D (6 bases). Trimming stripped 3 bases from V and 11 bases from J, with 17 bases between. The CDR3 has 13 residues. The germline V gene has CDR1 SQVTM and CDR2 ANQGSEA. This CDR3 is CSVDLRGAGKQFF. The CDR3 DNA sequence: TGCAGCGTTGATTTGCGCGGGGCCGGGAAGCAGTTCTTC.

This clonotype turned up a few times. This sequence joins TRBV25-1 and TRBJ2-1; TRBD1 matches 8 bases. V gave up 8 bases and J gave up 9 bases; unmatched junction bases: 6. The CDR3 totals 12 residues. The germline gives CDR1 MGHDK, CDR2 SYGVNS. This CDR3 is CASLRTGSEQFF. The CDR3 DNA is TGTGCCAGCCTGCGGACAGGGAGTGAGCAGTTCTTC. The whole variable domain, remainder taken from reference TRBV25-1 and TRBJ2-1, is EADIYQTPRYLVIGTGKKITLECSQTMGHDKMYWYQQDPGMELHLIHYSYGVNSTEKGDLSSESTVSRIRTEHFPLTLESARPSHTSQYLCASLRTGSEQFFGPGTRLTVL.

A few counts support this clonotype. This sequence joins TRBV29-1 and TRBJ2-1, with 7 positions matching TRBD2. Germline-derived CDR1 and CDR2 are SQVTM and ANQGSEA. The CDR3 length is 16 residues. V was pared by 7 bases and J by 2 bases, with 14 bases of the junction left unmatched. The CDR3 is CSGVGKTSNAYNEQFF. CDR3 nucleotides: TGCAGCGGGGTGGGTAAGACTAGCAACGCCTACAATGAGCAGTTCTTC.